Each of the 20 T cell receptor beta chains below was sequenced from the same sample in a study of blood T cell repertoires in COVID-19. TCRdb's table, derived via immunoSEQ multiplex PCR, lists solely in-frame clones and lacks some. The table lists 60,000 to 90,000 clones, about 85% of them singletons. Sequenced input: peripheral blood. The receptors were gathered from a man in his 60s with COVID-19, enrolled during active disease.

The chain is built from TRBV5-1 and TRBJ2-1; 9 bases align to TRBD2. The V and J ends lost 1 base and 8 bases, in that order; junction bases with no gene match: 7. Germline values: CDR1 SGHRS, CDR2 YFSETQ. This CDR3 comprises 15 residues. The CDR3 loop reads CASSLQLAGRDEQFF. The CDR3 nucleotides are TGCGCCAGCAGCTTGCAGCTAGCGGGACGCGATGAGCAGTTCTTC.

The rearrangement links TRBV19 to TRBJ1-5; 7 bases line up with TRBD1. The germline V gene has CDR1 LNHDA and CDR2 SQIVND (reference sequence). V trimming: 10 bases; J trimming: 7 bases; junction bases outside the gene matches: 7. The CDR3 extends over 12 amino acids. CDR3 loop: CATEGARQPQHF. The CDR3 coding sequence is TGTGCCACCGAGGGGGCAAGGCAGCCCCAGCATTTT.

This chain uses TRBV3-1 (or the pseudogene TRBV3-2) with TRBJ2-7; no reliable D call. The CDR3 extends over 13 amino acids. Germline loops: CDR1 LGHDT, CDR2 YNNKEL (reference sequence). The V and J ends lost 4 bases and 2 bases respectively, with 9 bases between them. This CDR3 is CASSLRQPYEQYF. The CDR3 coding sequence is TGTGCCAGCAGCCTGAGACAACCCTACGAGCAGTACTTC.

V gene TRBV7-2 combines with J gene TRBJ2-7; tentatively, D is TRBD1 (6 bases). With 3 bases removed from V and 3 bases from J, the gap between germline ends came to 15 bases. CDR3 length: 15 amino acids. Germline V gene lookup returns CDR1 SGHTA and CDR2 FQGNSA. The CDR3 spells CASSFQTGIGYEQYF. DNA of the CDR3: TGTGCCAGCAGCTTCCAAACAGGGATTGGCTACGAGCAGTACTTC.

This chain connects TRBV6-5 to TRBJ2-1; 9 bases are shared with TRBD1. J was trimmed by 7 bases and V by 6 bases; bases with no gene match: 10. The CDR3 is 15 residues long. CDR1 is MNHEY, CDR2 SVGAGI, per germline. The CDR3 loop is CASSPGQGGANEQFF. The DNA of the CDR3 is TGTGCCAGCAGCCCGGGACAGGGAGGGGCGAATGAGCAGTTCTTC.

V gene TRBV2 combines with J gene TRBJ2-3, with TRBD2 identical over 7 bases. The CDR3 loop spans 13 amino acids. From germline, CDR1 is SNHLY and CDR2 FYNNEI. Trimming at V came to 5 bases and at J to 5 bases, leaving 4 bases not matched to a gene. CDR3 coding DNA: TGTGCCAGCAGTCGTGGCGGGAGAGATACGCAGTATTTT. It specifies CASSRGGRDTQYF.

The chain combines TRBV29-1 with TRBJ2-5, with TRBD2 matching 11 bases. Per germline, CDR1 SQVTM and CDR2 ANQGSEA. Germline trimming cut 0 bases from V and 2 bases from J; bases unmatched to any gene: 14. The CDR3 runs to 19 residues. CDR3 loop: CSVEEIGTSGRSPQETQYF. The CDR3 region has the DNA TGCAGCGTTGAAGAGATTGGGACTAGCGGACGTAGCCCTCAAGAGACCCAGTACTTC.

The rearrangement uses TRBV5-1 and TRBJ2-7, with 9 positions matching TRBD1. Germline-derived CDR1 and CDR2 are SGHRS and YFSETQ. The CDR3 is made up of 15 amino acids. V dropped 4 bases and J dropped 2; count of bases not matched to a gene: 7. The CDR3 is CASSPRTGVTYEQYF. The CDR3 region has the DNA TGCGCCAGCAGCCCGCGGACAGGGGTCACCTACGAGCAGTACTTC.

V usage is TRBV6-5 and J usage is TRBJ2-5; possibly TRBD1 for D (6 bases). The germline V gene has CDR1 MNHEY and CDR2 SVGAGI. The CDR3 is 16 residues long. V lost 2 bases and J 4 bases, leaving 17 bases between the germline ends. The CDR3 here is CASSYSWQGFPETQYF. The CDR3 DNA is TGTGCCAGCAGTTACAGTTGGCAGGGGTTTCCAGAGACCCAGTACTTC.

The chain recombines TRBV5-4 with TRBJ2-3, with D perhaps matching TRBD2 (6 bases). The CDR3 runs to 12 residues. V lost 10 bases and J lost 4, with 13 bases in between. Germline CDR1 is SGHNT and CDR2 is YYREEE (reference sequence). CDR3 sequence reads: CASRGGADTQYF. Written as DNA, the CDR3 is TGTGCCTCCCGGGGCGGGGCAGATACGCAGTATTTT. The full variable domain, its missing parts supplied by reference TRBV5-4 and TRBJ2-3, is ETGVTQSPTHLIKTRGQQVTLRCSSQSGHNTVSWYQQALGQGPQFIFQYYREEENGRGNFPPRFSGLQFPNYSSELNVNALELDDSALYLCASRGGADTQYFGPGTRLTVL.

The chain combines TRBV27 with TRBJ1-5; TRBD1 matches at 8 bases. The germline gives CDR1 MNHEY, CDR2 SMNVEV (reference sequence). The CDR3 has 17 residues. V trimming: 5 bases; J trimming: 0 bases; junction bases outside the gene matches: 9. The CDR3, as DNA: TGTGCCAGCAGTCGCGGACAGGGCTGGGGTAGCAATCAGCCCCAGCATTTT. The encoded protein is CASSRGQGWGSNQPQHF.

The chain is built from TRBV7-3 and TRBJ1-1, with 8 bases that match TRBD1. V lost 5 bases to trimming and J lost 3 bases; unmatched junction nucleotides: 2. CDR1 and CDR2 (germline): SGHTA, FQGTGA. There are 13 residues in the CDR3. Here the CDR3 DNA reads TGTGCCAGCAGCCCACAGGGGGACACTGAAGCTTTCTTT. Its translation is CASSPQGDTEAFF.

This chain links TRBV5-1 with TRBJ1-5; unclear D gene. Germline V gene data show CDR1 as SGHRS and CDR2 as YFSETQ. V was cut by 4 bases and J by 4 bases, with 9 bases left in between. The CDR3 totals 13 residues. DNA of the CDR3: TGCGCCAGCAGCGAGGCGACGAATCAGCCCCAGCATTTT. Translated: CASSEATNQPQHF.

This clone showed up just once. The chain carries TRBV27 and TRBJ1-2, with D possibly TRBD1 on 6 matching bases. The CDR3 contains 14 residues. V was clipped by 4 bases and J by 4 bases, with 13 bases between them. In germline, CDR1 is MNHEY, CDR2 SMNVEV (reference sequence). The CDR3 sequence: CASSSWGLGYGYTF. CDR3 bases: TGTGCCAGCAGTTCCTGGGGGCTAGGCTATGGCTACACCTTC.

V is TRBV21-1 and J is TRBJ2-2; the table names TRBD1, a call not compared with the DNA. TRBV21-1 is shown as a pseudogene. CDR3 length: 19 residues. The DNA of the CDR3 is TGTGCCAGCAGCAAACTCCCCCGATCCGTCAGGCAGTCACACGGGGAGCTGTTTTTT. It codes for CASSKLPRSVRQSHGELFF.

The count of this clone is one. The chain has TRBV30 and TRBJ2-3; TRBD2 might be the D (6 bases). The V gene's germline CDR1 is GTSNPN and CDR2 SVGIG (reference sequence). Trimming left V 5 bases short and J 10 bases short, with 13 bases between. The CDR3 is made up of 11 amino acids. In DNA form, the CDR3 reads TGTGCCTGGGGGGACGGGGAGGCGCAGTATTTT. This codes for CAWGDGEAQYF.

The V gene is TRBV18, the J gene TRBJ2-2, with 8 bases identical to TRBD1. This CDR3 region has 16 residues. Trimming removed 0 bases from V and 1 base from J; junction bases left unmatched: 1. The germline V gene has CDR1 KGHSH and CDR2 LQKENI. CDR3 sequence reads: CASSPPTGVNTGELFF. The CDR3, as DNA: TGTGCCAGCTCACCACCGACAGGGGTGAACACCGGGGAGCTGTTTTTT.

The chain links TRBV6-5 to TRBJ2-7, with TRBD1 matching over 10 bases. The CDR3 length is 13 residues. CDR1 and CDR2 from the germline V gene are MNHEY and SVGAGI. V lost 7 bases, J lost 5 bases, and 5 bases stayed unmatched. Written as DNA, the CDR3 is TGTGCCAGCATAGGGACAGGGGTCAACGAGCAGTACTTC. This encodes CASIGTGVNEQYF.

The chain has TRBV9 and TRBJ2-2, with 7 bases matching TRBD1. Germline V gene sequence: CDR1 SGDLS, CDR2 YYNGEE. The CDR3 runs 16 residues. The J segment lost 6 bases and the V segment lost 4 bases, leaving 12 bases of the junction unmatched. The CDR3 DNA reads TGTGCCAGCAGCCCTGGTTACAGGGGACGGTCCGGGGAGCTGTTTTTT. This codes for CASSPGYRGRSGELFF.

The chain carries TRBV30 and TRBJ1-2; 7 bases fit TRBD1. Germline V gene sequence: CDR1 GTSNPN, CDR2 SVGIG (reference sequence). CDR3 length: 13 residues. Germline trimming cut 2 bases from V and 4 bases from J; bases unmatched to any gene: 4. The CDR3 coding sequence is TGTGCCTGGAGTCGAGGACAGGCCTATGGCTACACCTTC. Residues: CAWSRGQAYGYTF.